Many counts were recorded for the clone carrying this T cell receptor beta chain. The data originate from a study of spatial heterogeneity in lung cancer. V was shortened by 2 bases and J by 5 bases, with 18 bases between the two germline ends. Germline V lookup: CDR1 DFQATT, CDR2 SNEGSKA (reference sequence). This CDR3 is 15 amino acids long. In TCRdb, the 5' RACE reads were re-called with MiXCR into one record per CDR3 protein. The data hold around 92,000 distinct CDR3 sequences, with less than 15% observed a single time. The time point here: sample taken at primary tumor resection. No cell sorting; template was whole RNA from tumor, lung tissue or PBMC.

The input for sequencing was PBMCs, taken at surgery. The TCR originated in a male donor with early-stage non-small cell lung cancer. V gene TRBV20-1 combines with J gene TRBJ1-1; the D gene is possibly TRBD1 (5 bases). CDR3 in amino acids: CSARTGTFLGTEAFF. DNA of the CDR3: TGCAGTGCTAGAACCGGGACGTTCCTCGGGACTGAAGCTTTCTTT.